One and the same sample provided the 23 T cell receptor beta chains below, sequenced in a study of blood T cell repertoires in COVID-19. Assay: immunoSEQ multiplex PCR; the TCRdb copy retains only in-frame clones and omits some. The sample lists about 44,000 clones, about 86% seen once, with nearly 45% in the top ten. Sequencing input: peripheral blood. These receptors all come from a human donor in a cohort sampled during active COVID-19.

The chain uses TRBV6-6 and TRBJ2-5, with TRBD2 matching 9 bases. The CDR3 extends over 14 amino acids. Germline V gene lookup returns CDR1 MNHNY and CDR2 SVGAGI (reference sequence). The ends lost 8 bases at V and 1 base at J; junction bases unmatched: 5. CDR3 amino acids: CASHETSGQETQYF. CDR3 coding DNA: TGTGCCAGCCACGAGACTAGCGGCCAAGAGACCCAGTACTTC.

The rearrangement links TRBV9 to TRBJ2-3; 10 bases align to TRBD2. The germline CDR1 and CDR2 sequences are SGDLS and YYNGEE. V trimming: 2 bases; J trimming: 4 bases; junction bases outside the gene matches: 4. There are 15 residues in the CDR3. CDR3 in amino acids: CASSVPSGGPDTQYF. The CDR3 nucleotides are TGTGCCAGCAGCGTGCCTAGCGGGGGCCCAGATACGCAGTATTTT.

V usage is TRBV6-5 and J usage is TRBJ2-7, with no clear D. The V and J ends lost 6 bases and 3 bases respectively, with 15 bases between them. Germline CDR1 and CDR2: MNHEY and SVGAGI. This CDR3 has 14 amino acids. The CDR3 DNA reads TGTGCCAGCAGCCGACACAGACAAAGCTACGAGCAGTACGTC. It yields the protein CASSRHRQSYEQYV.

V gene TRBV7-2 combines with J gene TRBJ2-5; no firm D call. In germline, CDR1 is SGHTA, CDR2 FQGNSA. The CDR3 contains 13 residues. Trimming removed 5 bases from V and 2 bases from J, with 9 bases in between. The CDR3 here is CASSVRLQETQYF. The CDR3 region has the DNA TGTGCCAGCAGCGTGAGATTGCAAGAGACCCAGTACTTC.

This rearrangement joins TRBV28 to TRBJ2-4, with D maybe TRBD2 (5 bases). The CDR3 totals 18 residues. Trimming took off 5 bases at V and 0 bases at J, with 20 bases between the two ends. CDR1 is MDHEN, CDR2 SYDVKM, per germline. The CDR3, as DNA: TGTGCCAGCAGTCCTCCAGTCTGGGGAGCCTTAGCCAAAAACATTCAGTACTTC. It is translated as CASSPPVWGALAKNIQYF.

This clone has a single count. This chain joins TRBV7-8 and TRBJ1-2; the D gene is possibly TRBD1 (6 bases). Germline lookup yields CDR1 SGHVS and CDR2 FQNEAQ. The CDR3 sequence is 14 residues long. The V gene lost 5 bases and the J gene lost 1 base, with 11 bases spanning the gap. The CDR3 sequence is CASSPRTVNYGYTF. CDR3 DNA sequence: TGTGCCAGCAGCCCCAGGACAGTTAACTATGGCTACACCTTC.

This CDR3 is CASSFGREDTDTQYF. The DNA of the CDR3 is TGTGCCAGCAGTTTCGGCAGGGAGGACACAGATACGCAGTATTTT. The chain recombines TRBV28 with TRBJ2-3; D might be TRBD2 (6 bases). Trimming pared 3 bases from V and 2 bases from J, leaving 12 bases between. The CDR3 is 15 amino acids. Germline assignment: CDR1 MDHEN and CDR2 SYDVKM.

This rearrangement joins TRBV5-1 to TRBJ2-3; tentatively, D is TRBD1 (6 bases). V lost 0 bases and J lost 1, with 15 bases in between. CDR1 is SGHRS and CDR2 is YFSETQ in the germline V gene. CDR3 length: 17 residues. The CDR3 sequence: CASSLGSWGQGTDTQYF. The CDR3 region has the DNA TGCGCCAGCAGCTTGGGCTCGTGGGGGCAGGGCACAGATACGCAGTATTTT.

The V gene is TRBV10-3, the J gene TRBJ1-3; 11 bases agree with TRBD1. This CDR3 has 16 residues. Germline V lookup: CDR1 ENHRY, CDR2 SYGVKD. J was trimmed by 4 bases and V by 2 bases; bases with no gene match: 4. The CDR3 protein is CAISEGQGAFGNTIYF. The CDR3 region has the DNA TGTGCCATCAGTGAGGGACAGGGGGCATTCGGAAACACCATATATTTT.

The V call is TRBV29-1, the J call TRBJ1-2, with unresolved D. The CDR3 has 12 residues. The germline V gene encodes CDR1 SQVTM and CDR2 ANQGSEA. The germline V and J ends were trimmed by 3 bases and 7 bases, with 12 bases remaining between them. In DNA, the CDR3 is TGCAGCGTTGATCTCTGGGGAGTTGGCTACACCTTC. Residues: CSVDLWGVGYTF.

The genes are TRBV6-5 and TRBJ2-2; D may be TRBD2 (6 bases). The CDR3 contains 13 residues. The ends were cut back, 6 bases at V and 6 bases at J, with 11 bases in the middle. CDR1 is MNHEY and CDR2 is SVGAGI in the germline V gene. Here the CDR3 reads CASSPTRAGELFF. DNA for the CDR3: TGTGCCAGCAGCCCGACTAGGGCCGGGGAGCTGTTTTTT.

This CDR3 is CASSSSHSGSEDEQFF. The CDR3 DNA follows: TGTGCCAGCAGTTCCTCCCACAGCGGCTCCGAGGATGAGCAGTTCTTC. The J gene is TRBJ2-1, the V gene TRBV28, with a weak D call TRBD2 (5 bases). Germline V gives CDR1 MDHEN, CDR2 SYDVKM. Trimming removed 4 bases at V and 8 bases at J, with 21 bases between. The CDR3 has 16 residues.

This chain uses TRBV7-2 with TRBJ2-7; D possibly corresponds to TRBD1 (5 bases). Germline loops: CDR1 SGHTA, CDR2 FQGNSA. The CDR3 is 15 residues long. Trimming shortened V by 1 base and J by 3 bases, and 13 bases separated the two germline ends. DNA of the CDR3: TGTGCCAGCAGCTTAGGGGTGGCTAGGGGCTACGAGCAGTACTTC. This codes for CASSLGVARGYEQYF.

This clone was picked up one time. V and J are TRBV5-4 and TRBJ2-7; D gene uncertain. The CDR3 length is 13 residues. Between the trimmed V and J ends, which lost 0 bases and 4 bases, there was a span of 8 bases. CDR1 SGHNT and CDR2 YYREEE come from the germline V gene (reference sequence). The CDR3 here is CASSLDQVYEQYF. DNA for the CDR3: TGTGCCAGCAGCTTGGACCAGGTTTACGAGCAGTACTTC.

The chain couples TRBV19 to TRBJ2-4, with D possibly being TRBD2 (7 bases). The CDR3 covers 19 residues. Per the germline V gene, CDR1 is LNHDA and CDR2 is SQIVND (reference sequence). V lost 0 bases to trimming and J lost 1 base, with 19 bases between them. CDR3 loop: CASSIEAGAPTKAKNIQYF. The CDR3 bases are TGTGCCAGTAGTATAGAGGCGGGGGCACCTACTAAGGCCAAAAACATTCAGTACTTC.

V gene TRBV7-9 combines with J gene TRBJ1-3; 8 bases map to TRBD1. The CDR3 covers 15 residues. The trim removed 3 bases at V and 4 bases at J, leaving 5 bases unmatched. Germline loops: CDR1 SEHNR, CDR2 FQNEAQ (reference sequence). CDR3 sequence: CASSFGQGSGNTIYF. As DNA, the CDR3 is TGTGCCAGCAGCTTCGGACAGGGCTCGGGAAACACCATATATTTT.

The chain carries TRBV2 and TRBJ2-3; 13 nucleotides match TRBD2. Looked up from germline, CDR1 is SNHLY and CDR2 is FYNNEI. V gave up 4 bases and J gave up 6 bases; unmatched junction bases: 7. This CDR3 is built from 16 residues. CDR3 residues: CASSVTSGGAADTQYF. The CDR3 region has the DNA TGTGCCAGCAGTGTAACTAGCGGGGGGGCCGCGGATACGCAGTATTTT. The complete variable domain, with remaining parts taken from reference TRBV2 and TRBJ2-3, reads EPEVTQTPSHQVTQMGQEVILRCVPISNHLYFYWYRQILGQKVEFLVSFYNNEISEKSEIFDDQFSVERPDGSNFTLKIRSTKLEDSAMYFCASSVTSGGAADTQYFGPGTRLTVL.

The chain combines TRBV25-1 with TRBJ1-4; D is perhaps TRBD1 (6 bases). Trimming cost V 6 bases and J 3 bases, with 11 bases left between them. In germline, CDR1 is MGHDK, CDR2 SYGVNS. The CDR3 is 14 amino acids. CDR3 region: CASRQGGSNEKLFF. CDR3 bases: TGTGCCAGCAGACAGGGTGGGTCTAATGAAAAACTGTTTTTT. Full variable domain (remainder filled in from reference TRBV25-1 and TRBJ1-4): EADIYQTPRYLVIGTGKKITLECSQTMGHDKMYWYQQDPGMELHLIHYSYGVNSTEKGDLSSESTVSRIRTEHFPLTLESARPSHTSQYLCASRQGGSNEKLFFGSGTQLSVL.

CDR3 in DNA: TGTGCCAGCAGCTTTCAGAGCACAGATACGCAGTATTTT. Translation: CASSFQSTDTQYF. V gene TRBV11-3 combines with J gene TRBJ2-3, with D unresolved. Germline CDR1 SGHNT, CDR2 YENEEA. The V gene lost 3 bases and the J gene lost 0 bases, with 4 bases spanning the gap. The CDR3 is 13 amino acids. The entire variable domain, with the rest obtained from reference TRBV11-3 and TRBJ2-3, is as follows: EAGVVQSPRYKIIEKKQPVAFWCNPISGHNTLYWYLQNLGQGPELLIRYENEEAVDDSQLPKDRFSAERLKGVDSTLKIQPAELGDSAVYLCASSFQSTDTQYFGPGTRLTVL.

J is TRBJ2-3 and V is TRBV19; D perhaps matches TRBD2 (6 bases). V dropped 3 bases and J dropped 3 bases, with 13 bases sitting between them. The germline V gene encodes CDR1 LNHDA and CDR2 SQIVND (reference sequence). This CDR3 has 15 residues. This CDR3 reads CASSMGGISTDTQYF. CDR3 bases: TGTGCCAGTAGTATGGGGGGAATCTCGACAGATACGCAGTATTTT.

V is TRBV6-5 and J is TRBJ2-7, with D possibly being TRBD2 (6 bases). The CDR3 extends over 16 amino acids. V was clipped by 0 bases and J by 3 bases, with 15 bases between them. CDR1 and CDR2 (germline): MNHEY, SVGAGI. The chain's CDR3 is CASSYSSSEGVYEQYF. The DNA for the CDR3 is TGTGCCAGCAGTTACTCATCATCGGAGGGCGTCTACGAGCAGTACTTC.

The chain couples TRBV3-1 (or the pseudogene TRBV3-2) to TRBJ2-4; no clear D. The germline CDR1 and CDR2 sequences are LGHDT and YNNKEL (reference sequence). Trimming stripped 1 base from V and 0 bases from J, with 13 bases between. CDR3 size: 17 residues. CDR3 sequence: CASSQGVGEIAKNIQYF. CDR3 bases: TGTGCCAGCAGCCAAGGGGTTGGAGAAATAGCCAAAAACATTCAGTACTTC.

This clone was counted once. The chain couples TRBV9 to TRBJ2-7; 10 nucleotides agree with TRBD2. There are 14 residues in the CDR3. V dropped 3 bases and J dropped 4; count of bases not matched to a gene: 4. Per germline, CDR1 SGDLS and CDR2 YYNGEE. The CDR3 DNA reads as TGTGCCAGCAGCGCGCGGACTAGCGGTTACGAGCAGTACTTC. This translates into CASSARTSGYEQYF.